These 16 T cell receptor beta chains originate from one sample sequenced in a study of blood T cell repertoires in COVID-19. Method: immunoSEQ multiplex PCR; TCRdb's copy keeps in-frame clones and lacks some. Among approximately 490,000 clones listed, 75% to 90% were seen once. Sequenced sample: PBMCs or T cells enriched from blood (not recorded which). These TCRs come from a woman aged 60-75 years who had recovered from COVID-19.

The rearrangement links TRBV5-4 to TRBJ1-2, with D possibly being TRBD1 (5 bases). Germline V gives CDR1 SGHNT, CDR2 YYREEE (reference sequence). The CDR3 is 14 amino acids. Trimming stripped 2 bases from V and 5 bases from J, with 13 bases between. The CDR3 protein is CASSLTREGYGYTF. CDR3 in DNA: TGTGCCAGCAGCTTAACCAGGGAAGGGTATGGCTACACCTTC.

This chain links TRBV24-1 with TRBJ2-3; D unclear. The CDR3 has 13 residues. Germline CDR1 is KGHDR and CDR2 is SFDVKD. V was cut by 6 bases and J by 3 bases, with 9 bases left in between. The CDR3 spells CATSKRRTDTQYF. The CDR3 nucleotides read TGTGCCACCAGTAAGCGTCGGACAGATACGCAGTATTTT.

This sequence joins TRBV5-1 and TRBJ2-1; 8 nucleotides match TRBD1. The CDR3 is 14 residues long. Germline assignment: CDR1 SGHRS and CDR2 YFSETQ. V shed 4 bases and J 2 bases; nucleotides not matched to a gene: 2. Here the CDR3 reads CASSADRAYNEQFF. The CDR3 region has the DNA TGCGCCAGCAGCGCGGACAGGGCCTACAATGAGCAGTTCTTC. Together with reference TRBV5-1 and TRBJ2-1, the CDR3 gives the full variable domain: KAGVTQTPRYLIKTRGQQVTLSCSPISGHRSVSWYQQTPGQGLQFLFEYFSETQRNKGNFPGRFSGRQFSNSRSEMNVSTLELGDSALYLCASSADRAYNEQFFGPGTRLTVL.

The genes are TRBV7-9 and TRBJ1-1, with 9 bases that match TRBD1. Per germline, CDR1 SEHNR and CDR2 FQNEAQ (reference sequence). The CDR3 spans 16 residues. Trimming cost V 5 bases and J 3 bases; bases outside gene matches: 10. The CDR3 DNA sequence: TGTGCCAGCAGCCCTGGGACAGGGCGGACCTACACTGAAGCTTTCTTT. This translates into CASSPGTGRTYTEAFF.

This clone has only a few counts. This chain uses TRBV9 with TRBJ2-7; no clear D. The germline CDR1 and CDR2 sequences are SGDLS and YYNGEE. The CDR3 is 11 residues long. Trimming cost V 4 bases and J 2 bases, with 4 bases left between them. CDR3 sequence reads: CASSPTYEQYF. The DNA for the CDR3 is TGTGCCAGCAGCCCCACCTACGAGCAGTACTTC.

The rearrangement joins TRBV5-1 to TRBJ1-4; maybe TRBD1 (6 bases). V lost 0 bases and J 15 bases, leaving 18 bases between the germline ends. This CDR3 contains 14 residues. Germline CDR1 reads SGHRS; CDR2 reads YFSETQ. CDR3 in DNA: TGCGCCAGCAGCTTGGGGACAGATTTTGGTGAGGTGTTTTTT. It encodes CASSLGTDFGEVFF.

The chain combines TRBV19 with TRBJ2-1, with 8 bases aligning to TRBD2. The CDR3 has 15 amino acids. Looked up from germline, CDR1 is LNHDA and CDR2 is SQIVND (reference sequence). The J segment lost 8 bases and the V segment lost 8 bases, leaving 14 bases of the junction unmatched. The CDR3 protein is CASRQSGAGGYEQFF. As DNA, the CDR3 is TGTGCCAGTCGTCAGAGTGGGGCGGGGGGATATGAGCAGTTCTTC.

J is TRBJ1-2 and V is TRBV6-4; no clear D. The CDR3 runs to 16 residues. Germline V gene data show CDR1 as MRHNA and CDR2 as SNTAGT. The V and J ends lost 1 base and 4 bases respectively, with 16 bases between them. CDR3 bases: TGTGCCAGCAGTGACTTAGGTGGAGGAGGCTCCTATGGCTACACCTTC. Encoded protein: CASSDLGGGGSYGYTF.

The genes are TRBV4-1 and TRBJ2-3, with 8 bases fitting TRBD2. Germline lookup yields CDR1 MGHRA and CDR2 YSYEKL. The CDR3 contains 18 residues. Germline trimming cut 0 bases from V and 4 bases from J; bases unmatched to any gene: 12. CDR3 DNA: TGCGCCAGCAGCCAAGACGGTGAGGCGGGGGGTAGTGCAGATACGCAGTATTTT. Amino acid sequence: CASSQDGEAGGSADTQYF.

The chain links TRBV5-8 to TRBJ1-6; D remains ambiguous. Germline V lookup: CDR1 SGHTS, CDR2 YDEGEE. The CDR3 loop spans 14 amino acids. The V gene lost 3 bases and the J gene lost 7 bases, with 11 bases spanning the gap. CDR3 DNA sequence: TGTGCCAGCAGCTGGACTGTCCCCAATTCACCCCTCCACTTT. Amino acid sequence: CASSWTVPNSPLHF.

Regarding this clone: At the DNA level, this CDR3 is encoded by other sequences in the same sample as well. The V and J genes are TRBV2 and TRBJ2-1; 7 bases are a match to TRBD1. The V and J ends lost 5 bases and 0 bases, in that order; junction bases with no gene match: 4. Germline-derived CDR1 and CDR2 are SNHLY and FYNNEI. CDR3 size: 15 residues. The CDR3: CASSLQGSSYNEQFF. In DNA, the CDR3 is TGTGCCAGCAGTCTACAGGGGTCCTCCTACAATGAGCAGTTCTTC. The full variable domain, with the rest looked up from reference TRBV2 and TRBJ2-1, is EPEVTQTPSHQVTQMGQEVILRCVPISNHLYFYWYRQILGQKVEFLVSFYNNEISEKSEIFDDQFSVERPDGSNFTLKIRSTKLEDSAMYFCASSLQGSSYNEQFFGPGTRLTVL.

This clone has just a few counts. This specimen includes other DNA sequences encoding the same CDR3. This chain connects TRBV9 to TRBJ2-7, with 8 bases that match TRBD1. J gave up 2 bases and V 0 bases, and 4 bases lay outside the gene matches. Germline CDR1 SGDLS, CDR2 YYNGEE. The CDR3 covers 15 residues. The chain's CDR3 is CASSVAGQGTYEQYF. The CDR3 coding sequence is TGTGCCAGCAGCGTAGCCGGACAGGGCACCTACGAGCAGTACTTC. Based on the CDR3 plus reference TRBV9 and TRBJ2-7, the full variable domain is DSGVTQTPKHLITATGQRVTLRCSPRSGDLSVYWYQQSLDQGLQFLIQYYNGEERAKGNILERFSAQQFPDLHSELNLSSLELGDSALYFCASSVAGQGTYEQYFGPGTRLTVT.

This sequence joins TRBV30 and TRBJ1-1, with a tentative D call TRBD1 (6 bases). Trimming left V 4 bases short and J 5 bases short, with 11 bases between. Germline V gene lookup returns CDR1 GTSNPN and CDR2 SVGIG (reference sequence). CDR3 length: 12 residues. CDR3 residues: CAWTPQGTEAFF. In DNA form, the CDR3 reads TGTGCCTGGACCCCACAGGGAACTGAAGCTTTCTTT.

This chain uses TRBV18 with TRBJ2-2, with D perhaps TRBD1 (6 bases). The CDR3 covers 14 residues. The germline V gene has CDR1 KGHSH and CDR2 LQKENI. Trimming cost V 3 bases and J 1 base, with 6 bases left between them. The CDR3 DNA reads TGTGCCAGCTCACCGGACAGGAACACCGGGGAGCTGTTTTTT. This translates into CASSPDRNTGELFF.

The chain carries TRBV7-2 and TRBJ2-1; TRBD2 aligns across 12 bases. Trimming cost V 5 bases and J 10 bases; bases outside gene matches: 9. This CDR3 comprises 15 residues. Germline CDR1 reads SGHTA; CDR2 reads FQGNSA. This chain's CDR3 is CASSVSSGGAREQFF. CDR3 coding DNA: TGTGCCAGCAGCGTATCTAGCGGGGGGGCCAGGGAGCAGTTCTTC.

Written as DNA, the CDR3 is TGTGCCACACAGGGGTTGAGGACTGAAGCTTTCTTT. The encoded protein is CATQGLRTEAFF. The chain links TRBV19 to TRBJ1-1, with 7 bases identical to TRBD1. CDR1 LNHDA and CDR2 SQIVND come from the germline V gene (reference sequence). The V gene end was trimmed by 10 bases and the J gene end by 5 bases; junction bases not matched to a gene: 7. There are 12 residues in the CDR3.